Sequencing of this T cell receptor (beta chain) was carried out in a study of response to subunit inactivated influenza vaccine. J was trimmed by 1 base and V by 4 bases; bases with no gene match: 7. Germline CDR1 SGHKS, CDR2 YYEKEE (reference sequence). The CDR3 consists of 15 residues. TCRdb re-called the RT-PCR reads through MiXCR, storing one row per CDR3 protein. The table has 500,000 or so distinct CDR3 sequences, roughly 11% seen once. The receptor's source is a man between 45 and 60 years old who received an inactivated influenza vaccine. The specimen comprised PBMCs from blood, sampled roughly 48 days after vaccination. This chain connects TRBV5-5 to TRBJ2-5; 7 nucleotides line up with TRBD1. The CDR3 nucleotides are TGTGCCAGCAGCCGAGGACAGGCCCTCCAAGAGACCCAGTACTTC. The encoded protein is CASSRGQALQETQYF.